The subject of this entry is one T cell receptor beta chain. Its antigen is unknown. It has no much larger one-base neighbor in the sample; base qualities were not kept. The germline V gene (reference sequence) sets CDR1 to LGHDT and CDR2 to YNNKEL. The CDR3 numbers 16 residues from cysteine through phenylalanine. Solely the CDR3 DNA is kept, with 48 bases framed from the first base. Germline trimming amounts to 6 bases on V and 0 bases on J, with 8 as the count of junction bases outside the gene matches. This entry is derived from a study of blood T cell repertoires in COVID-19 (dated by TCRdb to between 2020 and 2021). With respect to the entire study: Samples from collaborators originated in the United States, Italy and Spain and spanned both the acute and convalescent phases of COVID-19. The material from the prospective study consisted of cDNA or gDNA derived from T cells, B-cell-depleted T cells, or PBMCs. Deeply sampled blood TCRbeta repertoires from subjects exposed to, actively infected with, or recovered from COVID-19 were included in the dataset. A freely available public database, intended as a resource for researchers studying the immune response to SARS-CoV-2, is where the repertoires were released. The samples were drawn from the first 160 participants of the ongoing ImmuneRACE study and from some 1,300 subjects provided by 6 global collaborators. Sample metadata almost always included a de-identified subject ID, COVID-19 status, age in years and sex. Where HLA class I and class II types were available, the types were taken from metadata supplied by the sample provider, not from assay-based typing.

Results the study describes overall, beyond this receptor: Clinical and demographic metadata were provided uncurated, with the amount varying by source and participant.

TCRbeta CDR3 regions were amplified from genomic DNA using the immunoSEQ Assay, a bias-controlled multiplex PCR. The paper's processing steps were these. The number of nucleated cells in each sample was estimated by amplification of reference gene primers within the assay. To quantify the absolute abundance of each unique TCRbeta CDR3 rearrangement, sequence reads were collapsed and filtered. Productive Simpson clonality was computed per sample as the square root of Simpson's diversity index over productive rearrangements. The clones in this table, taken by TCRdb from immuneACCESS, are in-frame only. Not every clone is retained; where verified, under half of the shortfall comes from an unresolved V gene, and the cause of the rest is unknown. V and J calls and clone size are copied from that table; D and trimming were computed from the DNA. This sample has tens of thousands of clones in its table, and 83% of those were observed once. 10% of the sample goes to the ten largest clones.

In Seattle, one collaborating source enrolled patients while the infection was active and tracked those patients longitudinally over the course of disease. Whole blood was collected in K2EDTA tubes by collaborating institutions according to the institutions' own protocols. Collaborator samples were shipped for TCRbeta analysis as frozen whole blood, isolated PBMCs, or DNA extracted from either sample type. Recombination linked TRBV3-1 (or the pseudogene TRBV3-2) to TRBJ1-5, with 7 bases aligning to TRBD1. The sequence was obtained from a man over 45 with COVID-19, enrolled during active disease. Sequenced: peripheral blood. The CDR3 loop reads CASRQGQLYSNQPQHF. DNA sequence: TGTGCCAGCAGGCAGGGACAGCTTTATAGCAATCAGCCCCAGCATTTT.